These T cell receptor beta chains were read from a single sample in a study of OX40 agonist ivuxolimab in advanced cancers. Here immunoSEQ multiplex PCR was the method, and the copy in TCRdb shows in-frame clones only, minus some. The sample includes some 130,000 clones, roughly nine tenths of them seen just once. Sample: CD4+ or CD8+ T cells sorted from blood, taken in a trial of the OX40 agonist ivuxolimab. The receptors here all came from an adult with an advanced solid tumor such as melanoma, head and neck, liver or kidney cancer. The CDR3 runs from the conserved cysteine through the conserved F or W. D genes are given only for firm matches. Expanded clones get a size class; other rows say once, few or many, or leave the size out.

size,J,D,V,CDR3,DNA
-,TRBJ1-2,-,TRBV27,CASSLNDRLSGYTF,TGTGCCAGCAGTTTAAACGACAGGTTATCTGGCTACACCTTC
-,TRBJ2-4,TRBD1,TRBV30,CAWRTGTGGAGNIQYF,TGTGCCTGGAGAACCGGGACAGGGGGCGCGGGTAACATTCAGTACTTC
-,TRBJ1-4,-,TRBV30,CAWMGNGLTNEKLFF,TGTGCCTGGATGGGAAACGGCCTAACTAATGAAAAACTGTTTTTT
-,TRBJ2-3,TRBD2,TRBV27,CASSFREGDTQYF,TGTGCCAGCAGTTTCCGGGAGGGAGATACGCAGTATTTT
-,TRBJ2-2,-,TRBV5-1,CASSLFGRGTGELFF,TGCGCCAGCAGCTTGTTTGGTAGGGGGACCGGGGAGCTGTTTTTT
-,TRBJ2-7,-,TRBV7-9,CASSLTGRRNSYEQYF,TGTGCCAGCAGCTTAACCGGTAGGCGGAATTCCTACGAGCAGTACTTC
-,TRBJ2-1,TRBD2,TRBV2,CASSLGGGESYNEQFF,TGTGCCAGCAGCCTTGGCGGGGGAGAATCTTACAATGAGCAGTTCTTC
-,TRBJ1-1,TRBD1,TRBV5-4,CASSLDFGTGGLNTEAFF,TGTGCCAGCAGCTTGGATTTTGGGACAGGGGGTCTGAACACTGAAGCTTTCTTT
-,TRBJ1-4,-,TRBV5-6,CASSFLAQGNEKLFF,TGTGCCAGCAGCTTCCTTGCACAGGGAAATGAAAAACTGTTTTTT
few,TRBJ1-2,TRBD1,TRBV6-5,CASSYSGTGLLGYTF,TGTGCCAGCAGTTACTCCGGGACAGGGTTATTGGGCTACACCTTC
few,TRBJ1-6,-,TRBV10-3,CAISESQNSPLHF,TGTGCCATCAGTGAGTCGCAAAATTCACCCCTCCACTTT
-,TRBJ2-3,-,TRBV7-9,CASSPSTTAQYF,TGTGCCAGCAGCCCGAGTACGACAGCGCAGTATTTT
-,TRBJ1-1,TRBD1,TRBV19,CASSVDRGTEAFF,TGTGCCAGTAGTGTAGACAGGGGCACTGAAGCTTTCTTT
-,TRBJ2-7,-,TRBV30,CAWSVPRDEQYF,TGTGCCTGGAGTGTACCCCGGGACGAGCAGTACTTC
-,TRBJ2-3,-,TRBV5-6,CASSQLQGYVQYF,TGTGCCAGCAGCCAACTACAGGGCTATGTTCAGTATTTT
-,TRBJ2-3,-,TRBV10-1,CASRRDSLDTQYF,TGCGCCAGCAGACGGGACTCTCTAGATACGCAGTATTTT
-,TRBJ1-1,-,TRBV10-3,CAISAKVNTEAFF,TGTGCCATCAGTGCAAAGGTGAACACTGAAGCTTTCTTT
-,TRBJ2-5,-,TRBV5-1,CASSLAGGPGETQYF,TGCGCCAGCAGCTTGGCCGGGGGGCCGGGGGAGACCCAGTACTTC
-,TRBJ1-1,TRBD1,TRBV30,CAWSVPGTGREAFF,TGTGCCTGGAGTGTACCCGGGACAGGGCGGGAAGCTTTCTTT
-,TRBJ2-7,-,TRBV14,CASSPQVGYEQYF,TGTGCCAGCAGCCCACAGGTTGGCTACGAGCAGTACTTC
-,TRBJ1-3,-,TRBV30,CAWTVYSGNTIYF,TGTGCCTGGACAGTTTACTCTGGAAACACCATATATTTT
few,TRBJ1-6,-,TRBV6-1,CATNPGPYNSPLHF,TGTGCCACGAATCCGGGACCTTATAATTCACCCCTCCACTTT
-,TRBJ1-1,-,TRBV10-3,CAISGFGPGGEAFF,TGTGCCATCAGTGGGTTTGGGCCGGGGGGAGAAGCTTTCTTT
few,TRBJ1-6,-,TRBV7-6,CASSPLAISSYNSPLHF,TGTGCCAGCAGCCCCTTGGCCATAAGCTCCTATAATTCACCCCTCCACTTT
-,TRBJ1-2,TRBD1,TRBV19,CASGFSTGEARYTF,TGTGCCAGTGGTTTCAGTACAGGGGAGGCGCGCTACACCTTC
few,TRBJ1-2,-,TRBV6-6,CATPQWPGYTF,TGTGCCACGCCACAGTGGCCTGGCTACACCTTC
-,TRBJ1-4,TRBD1,TRBV30,CAWSTTGSFEKLFF,TGTGCCTGGAGTACGACAGGGTCTTTTGAAAAACTGTTTTTT
-,TRBJ1-1,-,TRBV21-1,CASSKGRRGTEAFF,TGTGCCAGCAGCAAAGGCCGCAGGGGCACTGAAGCTTTCTTT
-,TRBJ2-1,TRBD2,TRBV19,CASSTGLAGPPNEQFF,TGTGCCAGTAGTACAGGACTAGCGGGGCCCCCCAATGAGCAGTTCTTC
-,TRBJ2-4,-,TRBV19,CASHSGQSLAKNIQYF,TGTGCCAGTCACTCAGGACAGTCCTTAGCCAAAAACATTCAGTACTTC
-,TRBJ1-1,-,TRBV6-6,CASIGTRENTEAFF,TGTGCCAGCATCGGGACACGTGAGAACACTGAAGCTTTCTTT
once,TRBJ2-4,TRBD2,TRBV5-4,CASSLGLANTKNIQYF,TGTGCCAGCAGCTTGGGACTAGCGAATACCAAAAACATTCAGTACTTC
once,TRBJ1-2,TRBD1,TRBV27,CASSVQGRGGYTF,TGTGCCAGCAGTGTACAGGGGCGAGGTGGCTACACCTTC
-,TRBJ2-5,TRBD1,TRBV9,CASSPRTGIQETQYF,TGTGCCAGCAGCCCGCGGACAGGGATCCAAGAGACCCAGTACTTC
-,TRBJ1-5,-,TRBV15,CATSREGGVGQPQHF,TGTGCCACCAGCAGAGAGGGAGGGGTAGGTCAGCCCCAGCATTTT
-,TRBJ2-7,TRBD1,TRBV7-8,CASSLVAGQGVHEQYF,TGTGCCAGCAGCTTAGTTGCGGGACAGGGGGTTCACGAGCAGTACTTC
-,TRBJ2-2,-,TRBV28,CASRPPVGSELFF,TGTGCCAGCAGACCGCCGGTAGGGTCGGAGCTGTTTTTT
-,TRBJ2-5,-,TRBV19,CASSRRGPKETQYF,TGTGCCAGTAGTAGGCGGGGACCCAAAGAGACCCAGTACTTC
-,TRBJ2-3,TRBD1,TRBV11-2,CASSLRQGKSDTQYF,TGTGCCAGCAGCTTAAGACAGGGAAAGTCGGATACGCAGTATTTT
-,TRBJ2-5,TRBD1,TRBV30,CAWSNNRGETQYF,TGTGCCTGGAGTAACAACAGGGGAGAGACCCAGTACTTC
-,TRBJ1-6,-,TRBV5-1,CASSLTTDNSPLHF,TGCGCCAGCAGCCTTACCACCGACAATTCACCCCTCCACTTT
-,TRBJ2-7,-,TRBV5-5,CASSFLTASRYEQYF,TGTGCCAGCAGCTTCTTGACTGCCAGTAGGTACGAGCAGTACTTC
-,TRBJ2-6,TRBD1,TRBV2,CASRQGYSGANVLTF,TGTGCCAGCAGACAGGGGTACTCTGGGGCCAACGTCCTGACTTTC
-,TRBJ2-1,-,TRBV18,CASSPPGRYNEQFF,TGTGCCAGCTCACCACCGGGGAGGTACAATGAGCAGTTCTTC
-,TRBJ1-3,-,TRBV28,CASSSPTVFSGNTIYF,TGTGCCAGCAGTTCGCCGACAGTTTTCTCTGGAAACACCATATATTTT